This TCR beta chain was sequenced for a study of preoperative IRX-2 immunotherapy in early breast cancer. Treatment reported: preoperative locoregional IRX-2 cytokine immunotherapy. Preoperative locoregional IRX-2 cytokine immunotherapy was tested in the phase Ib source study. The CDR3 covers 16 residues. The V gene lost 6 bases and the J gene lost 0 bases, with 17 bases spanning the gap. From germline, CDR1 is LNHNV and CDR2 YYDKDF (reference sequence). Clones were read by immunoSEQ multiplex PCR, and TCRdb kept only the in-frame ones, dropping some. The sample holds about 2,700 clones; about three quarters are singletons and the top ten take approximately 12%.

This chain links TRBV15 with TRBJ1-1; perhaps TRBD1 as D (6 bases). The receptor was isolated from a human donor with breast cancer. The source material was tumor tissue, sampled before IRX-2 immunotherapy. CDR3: CATRGSTGSLNTEAFF. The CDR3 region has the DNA TGTGCCACCAGGGGCTCGACAGGTTCCTTGAACACTGAAGCTTTCTTT. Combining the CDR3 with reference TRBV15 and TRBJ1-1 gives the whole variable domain DAMVIQNPRYQVTQFGKPVTLSCSQTLNHNVMYWYQQKSSQAPKLLFHYYDKDFNNEADTPDNFQSRRPNTSFCFLDIRSPGLGDTAMYLCATRGSTGSLNTEAFFGQGTRLTVV.